This passage covers 16 T cell receptor beta chains from one sample sequenced in a study of T cell responses to AZD1222 COVID-19 vaccine. Here immunoSEQ multiplex PCR was the method, and the copy in TCRdb shows in-frame clones only, minus some. Among fewer than 200,000 clones listed, around 90% were seen once. This specimen was peripheral blood, taken 28 days after the second AZD1222 dose. The source of these receptors is an adult who received the AZD1222 COVID-19 vaccine.

The rearrangement joins TRBV5-1 to TRBJ1-6; D remains ambiguous. Germline CDR1 and CDR2: SGHRS and YFSETQ. The CDR3 contains 15 residues. Trimming pared 0 bases from V and 7 bases from J, leaving 11 bases between. The CDR3 bases are TGCGCCAGCAGCTTGGAGGCGGGGTACAATTCACCCCTCCACTTT. Protein sequence: CASSLEAGYNSPLHF.

The gene calls are TRBV27 and TRBJ1-2; D remains ambiguous. V lost 0 bases to trimming and J lost 2 bases, with 10 bases between them. There are 15 residues in the CDR3. The germline V gene encodes CDR1 MNHEY and CDR2 SMNVEV (reference sequence). The DNA for the CDR3 is TGTGCCAGCAGTTTATCGGCAGCCTTAAACTATGGCTACACCTTC. Its protein is CASSLSAALNYGYTF.

The chain links TRBV7-8 to TRBJ2-3; D ambiguous. This CDR3 region has 15 residues. Trimming stripped 3 bases from V and 5 bases from J, with 15 bases between. CDR1 and CDR2 (germline): SGHVS, FQNEAQ. The CDR3: CASSFSLSGGDTQYF. DNA for the CDR3: TGTGCCAGCAGCTTCTCCTTGAGTGGCGGAGATACGCAGTATTTT.

The J gene is TRBJ2-1, the V gene TRBV4-3; D is possibly TRBD1 (8 bases). Trimming removed 4 bases from V and 0 bases from J, with 13 bases in between. Germline values: CDR1 LGHNA, CDR2 YSLEER. This CDR3 region has 16 residues. Written as DNA, the CDR3 is TGCGCCAGCAGCCCCGGGGGGACAGGCTCCTACAATGAGCAGTTCTTC. Translating gives CASSPGGTGSYNEQFF.

J is TRBJ1-1 and V is TRBV7-9, with 7 bases that match TRBD1. Germline CDR1 SEHNR, CDR2 FQNEAQ (reference sequence). The CDR3 contains 15 residues. V shed 4 bases, J shed 1 base, and the junction held 6 bases outside the gene matches. CDR3 DNA: TGTGCCAGCAGCTACACACAGGGGTCGAACACTGAAGCTTTCTTT. Translation: CASSYTQGSNTEAFF.

V is TRBV30 and J is TRBJ1-6; 10 nucleotides match TRBD1. Germline loops: CDR1 GTSNPN, CDR2 SVGIG (reference sequence). CDR3 length: 18 amino acids. V dropped 5 bases and J dropped 7; count of bases not matched to a gene: 17. CDR3 in amino acids: CAWGSRDRGETSNSPLHF. For the CDR3, the DNA is TGTGCCTGGGGGTCCCGGGACAGGGGAGAGACTTCAAATTCACCCCTCCACTTT.

The J gene is TRBJ1-3, the V gene TRBV4-2; 7 bases are shared with TRBD1. CDR1 and CDR2 from the germline V gene are LGHNA and YNFKEQ. The CDR3 covers 20 residues. Trimming removed 0 bases from V and 4 bases from J; junction bases left unmatched: 18. CDR3 amino acids: CASSQDLIAGGILAGNTIYF. The DNA of the CDR3 is TGTGCCAGCAGCCAAGATTTAATTGCAGGGGGGATTCTAGCGGGAAACACCATATATTTT.

The V gene is TRBV25-1, the J gene TRBJ1-2; TRBD1 matches 8 bases. The ends lost 5 bases at V and 2 bases at J; junction bases unmatched: 13. The CDR3 is 17 residues long. Germline CDR1 is MGHDK and CDR2 is SYGVNS. The CDR3 nucleotides read TGTGCCAGCAGTAGACAGGGGCGGACAGCTTCAAACTATGGCTACACCTTC. Protein product: CASSRQGRTASNYGYTF.

This clone was seen only once. The chain links TRBV19 to TRBJ2-7; D may be TRBD1 (7 bases). V dropped 5 bases and J dropped 2 bases, with 16 bases sitting between them. CDR3 length equals 15 residues. CDR1 and CDR2 (germline): LNHDA, SQIVND (reference sequence). In nucleotides, the CDR3 is TGTGCCAGTAGTCTCAAGGCAGGGGGGACCTACGAGCAGTACTTC. Protein: CASSLKAGGTYEQYF. Filled out from reference TRBV19 and TRBJ2-7, the complete variable domain reads DGGITQSPKYLFRKEGQNVTLSCEQNLNHDAMYWYRQDPGQGLRLIYYSQIVNDFQKGDIAEGYSVSREKKESFPLTVTSAQKNPTAFYLCASSLKAGGTYEQYFGPGTRLTVT.

The J gene is TRBJ2-3, the V gene TRBV6-5; possibly TRBD2 for D (6 bases). The CDR3 runs 16 residues. The germline gives CDR1 MNHEY, CDR2 SVGAGI. Trimming took off 0 bases at V and 6 bases at J, with 16 bases between the two ends. The CDR3 region is CASSYSSAGSFDTQYF. The CDR3 nucleotides read TGTGCCAGCAGTTACTCGTCGGCGGGGAGTTTTGATACGCAGTATTTT.

The count of this clone is one. The genes are TRBV3-1 (or the pseudogene TRBV3-2) and TRBJ1-1; a possible D gene is TRBD1 (5 bases). V lost 3 bases, J lost 1 base, and 9 bases lay in between. This CDR3 has 14 amino acids. Germline lookup yields CDR1 LGHDT and CDR2 YNNKEL (reference sequence). CDR3 residues: CASSHGTANTEAFF. Written as DNA, the CDR3 is TGTGCCAGCAGCCATGGGACCGCGAACACTGAAGCTTTCTTT.

This chain links TRBV18 with TRBJ1-1; the D gene is possibly TRBD1 (5 bases). The germline gives CDR1 KGHSH, CDR2 LQKENI. The V end was cut by 1 base, the J end by 6 bases, with 15 bases between. This CDR3 comprises 15 residues. CDR3 DNA sequence: TGTGCCAGCTCACCACTATCTACAGGTCGGTCTGAAGCTTTCTTT. It codes for CASSPLSTGRSEAFF.

V is TRBV19 and J is TRBJ2-7, with 14 bases identical to TRBD2. Germline V lookup: CDR1 LNHDA, CDR2 SQIVND (reference sequence). Losses at the gene ends were 6 bases for V and 2 bases for J; bases not matched to a gene: 12. CDR3 length equals 18 residues. The CDR3 spells CASRRTGTSGGTTYEQYF. The DNA of the CDR3 is TGTGCCAGTAGGCGAACCGGGACTAGCGGGGGTACAACCTACGAGCAGTACTTC.

This clone was seen a few times. Other DNA sequences in the sample encode the same CDR3. V gene TRBV19 combines with J gene TRBJ2-7; a possible D gene is TRBD1 (6 bases). The CDR3 has 15 residues. The germline V gene has CDR1 LNHDA and CDR2 SQIVND (reference sequence). Trimming removed 5 bases from V and 0 bases from J, with 14 bases in between. CDR3 coding DNA: TGTGCCAGTAGTCTGGGGGCGGGTAGCTCCTACGAGCAGTACTTC. Protein sequence: CASSLGAGSSYEQYF.

The chain employs TRBV5-4 and TRBJ1-6; maybe TRBD1 (5 bases). V gave up 4 bases and J gave up 9 bases, with 17 bases separating them. Germline V gene data show CDR1 as SGHNT and CDR2 as YYREEE (reference sequence). This CDR3 is built from 15 residues. CDR3 DNA sequence: TGTGCCAGCAGCCCGGCGTTTGGGGCTTCTTCACCCCTCCACTTT. Translated, it gives CASSPAFGASSPLHF.

The chain links TRBV7-2 to TRBJ1-5; a weak D match, TRBD1 (6 bases). The V gene lost 5 bases and the J gene lost 0 bases, with 11 bases spanning the gap. The CDR3 spans 15 residues. The V gene's germline CDR1 is SGHTA and CDR2 FQGNSA. The CDR3 sequence is CASSAGHRSNQPQHF. CDR3 coding DNA: TGTGCCAGCAGCGCGGGACACCGTAGCAATCAGCCCCAGCATTTT.